This T cell receptor (beta chain) came from a study of vaccination and CD4 T cells after COVID-19. J gave up 2 bases and V 1 base, and 7 bases lay outside the gene matches. The germline V gene has CDR1 SGHNT and CDR2 YENEEA. The CDR3 runs 17 residues. The treatment here: approximately 9-day PBMC culture with coronavirus spike peptide pools or control peptides (ViraFEST assay). Once obtained from cultured CD4+ T cells, the DNA was sequenced using the Oncomine TCR Beta short-read assay. Scientists extracted genomic DNA from CD4+ T cells grown in culture. TCRdb called the PCR reads again in MiXCR, with one record for every CDR3 protein. The sample lists fewer than 18,000 distinct CDR3 sequences, approximately 50% occurring once. Regarding this clonotype: Its antigen is unknown.

Sample: CD4+ T cells from blood, cultured in vitro. This clonotype was sampled from a human donor who had recovered from COVID-19. The chain links TRBV11-3 to TRBJ2-2, with 7 nucleotides matching TRBD1. In DNA, the CDR3 is TGTGCCAGCAGCTTAGGGACCGGGACAGACAACACCGGGGAGCTGTTTTTT. It codes for CASSLGTGTDNTGELFF.